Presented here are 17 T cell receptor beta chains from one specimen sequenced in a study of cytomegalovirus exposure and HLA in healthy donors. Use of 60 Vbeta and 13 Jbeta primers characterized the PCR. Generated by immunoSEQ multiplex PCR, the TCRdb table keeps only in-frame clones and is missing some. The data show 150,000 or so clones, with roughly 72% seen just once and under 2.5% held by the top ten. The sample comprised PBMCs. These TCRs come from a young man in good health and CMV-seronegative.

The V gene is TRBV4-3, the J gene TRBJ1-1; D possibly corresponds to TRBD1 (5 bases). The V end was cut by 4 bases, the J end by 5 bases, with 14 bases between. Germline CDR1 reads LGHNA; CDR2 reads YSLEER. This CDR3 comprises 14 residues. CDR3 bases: TGCGCCAGCAGCCTTAGCCGGGGGGGGACTGAAGCTTTCTTT. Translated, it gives CASSLSRGGTEAFF.

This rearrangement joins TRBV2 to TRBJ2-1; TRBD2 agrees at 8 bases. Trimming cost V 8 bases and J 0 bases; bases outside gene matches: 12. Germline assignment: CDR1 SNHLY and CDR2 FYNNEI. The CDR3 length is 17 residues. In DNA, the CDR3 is TGTGCCAGCCGGGAGCGGGGGACCCTGAGCTCCTACAATGAGCAGTTCTTC. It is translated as CASRERGTLSSYNEQFF.

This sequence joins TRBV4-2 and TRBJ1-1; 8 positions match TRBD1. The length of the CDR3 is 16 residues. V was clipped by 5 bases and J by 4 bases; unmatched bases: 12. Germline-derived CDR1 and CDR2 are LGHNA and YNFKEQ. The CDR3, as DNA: TGTGCCAGCAGCGCCCTTAAACAGGGGGTTACCACTGAAGCTTTCTTT. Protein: CASSALKQGVTTEAFF.

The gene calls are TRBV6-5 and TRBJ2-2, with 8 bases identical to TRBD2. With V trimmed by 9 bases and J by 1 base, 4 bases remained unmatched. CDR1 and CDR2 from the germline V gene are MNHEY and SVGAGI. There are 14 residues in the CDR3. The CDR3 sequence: CARSGGKNTGELFF. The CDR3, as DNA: TGTGCCAGGTCGGGGGGGAAGAACACCGGGGAGCTGTTTTTT.

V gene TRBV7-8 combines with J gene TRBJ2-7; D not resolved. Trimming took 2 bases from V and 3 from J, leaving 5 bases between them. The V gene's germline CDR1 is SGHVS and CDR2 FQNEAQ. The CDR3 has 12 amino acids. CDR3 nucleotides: TGTGCCAGCAGCTTAAACAGCTACGAGCAGTACTTC. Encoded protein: CASSLNSYEQYF. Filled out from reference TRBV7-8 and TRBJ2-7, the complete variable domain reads GAGVSQSPRYKVAKRGQDVALRCDPISGHVSLFWYQQALGQGPEFLTYFQNEAQLDKSGLPSDRFFAERPEGSVSTLKIQRTQQEDSAVYLCASSLNSYEQYFGPGTRLTVT.

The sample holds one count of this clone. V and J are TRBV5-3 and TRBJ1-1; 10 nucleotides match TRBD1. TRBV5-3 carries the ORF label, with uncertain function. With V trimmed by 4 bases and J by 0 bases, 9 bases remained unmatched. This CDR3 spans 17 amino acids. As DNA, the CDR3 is TGTGCCAGAAGCATTAGGGACAGGGGTGCAATGAACACTGAAGCTTTCTTT. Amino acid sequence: CARSIRDRGAMNTEAFF.

The CDR3 is CASSSPGEGLGQYF. In DNA, the CDR3 is TGTGCCAGCAGTTCCCCCGGTGAGGGTCTGGGGCAGTACTTC. The V call is TRBV28, the J call TRBJ2-7, with D perhaps TRBD2 (5 bases). The germline V and J ends were trimmed by 4 bases and 9 bases, with 19 bases remaining between them. This CDR3 contains 14 residues. CDR1 is MDHEN, CDR2 SYDVKM, per germline.

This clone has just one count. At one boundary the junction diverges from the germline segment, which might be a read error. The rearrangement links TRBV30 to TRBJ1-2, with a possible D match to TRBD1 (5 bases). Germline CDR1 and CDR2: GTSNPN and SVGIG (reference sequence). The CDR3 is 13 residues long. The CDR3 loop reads CAWSPGGNYGYPF. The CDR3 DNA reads TGTGCCTGGAGTCCCGGGGGTAACTATGGCTACCCCTTC.

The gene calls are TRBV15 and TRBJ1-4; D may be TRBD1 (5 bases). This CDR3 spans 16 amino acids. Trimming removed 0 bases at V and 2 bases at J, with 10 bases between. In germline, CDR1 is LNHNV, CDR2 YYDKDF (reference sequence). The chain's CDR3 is CATSRDQRGTNEKLFF. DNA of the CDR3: TGTGCCACCAGCAGAGATCAGCGGGGGACTAATGAAAAACTGTTTTTT. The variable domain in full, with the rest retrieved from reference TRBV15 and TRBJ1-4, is DAMVIQNPRYQVTQFGKPVTLSCSQTLNHNVMYWYQQKSSQAPKLLFHYYDKDFNNEADTPDNFQSRRPNTSFCFLDIRSPGLGDTAMYLCATSRDQRGTNEKLFFGSGTQLSVL.

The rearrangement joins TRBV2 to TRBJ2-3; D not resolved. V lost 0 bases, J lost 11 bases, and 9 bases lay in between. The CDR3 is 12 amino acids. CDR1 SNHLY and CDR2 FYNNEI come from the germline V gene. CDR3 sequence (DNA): TGTGCCAGCAGTGAAGCGCTGAGGAGGCAGTATTTT. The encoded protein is CASSEALRRQYF.

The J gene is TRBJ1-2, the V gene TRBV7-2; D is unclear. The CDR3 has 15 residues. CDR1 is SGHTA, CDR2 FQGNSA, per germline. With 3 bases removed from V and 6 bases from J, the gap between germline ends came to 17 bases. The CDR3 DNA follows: TGTGCCAGCAGCTTTCACCGACTGGACGGGGATGGCTACACCTTC. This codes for CASSFHRLDGDGYTF.

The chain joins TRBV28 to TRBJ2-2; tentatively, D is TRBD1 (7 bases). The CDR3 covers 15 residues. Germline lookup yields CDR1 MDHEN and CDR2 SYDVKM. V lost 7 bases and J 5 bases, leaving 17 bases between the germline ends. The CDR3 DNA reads TGTGCCAGCACCCCAGGAGGGGGCGCAACCGGGGAGCTGTTTTTT. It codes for CASTPGGGATGELFF.

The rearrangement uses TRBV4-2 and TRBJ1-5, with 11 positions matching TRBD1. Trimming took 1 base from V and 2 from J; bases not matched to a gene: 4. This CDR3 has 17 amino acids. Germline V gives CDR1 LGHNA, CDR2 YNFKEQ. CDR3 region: CASSQARGQGGNQPQHF. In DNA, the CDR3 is TGTGCCAGCAGCCAAGCCCGGGGACAGGGGGGCAATCAGCCCCAGCATTTT.

CDR3 DNA: TGTGCCAGCAGGTCAGGTGGGAGCACAGATACGCAGTATTTT. It is translated as CASRSGGSTDTQYF. This chain joins TRBV5-4 and TRBJ2-3; D is uncertain. This CDR3 has 14 residues. Between the trimmed V and J ends, which lost 5 bases and 0 bases, there was a span of 10 bases. Germline V gives CDR1 SGHNT, CDR2 YYREEE (reference sequence).

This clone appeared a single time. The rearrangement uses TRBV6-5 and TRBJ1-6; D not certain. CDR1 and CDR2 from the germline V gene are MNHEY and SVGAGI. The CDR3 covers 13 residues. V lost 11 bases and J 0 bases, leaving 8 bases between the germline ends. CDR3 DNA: TGTGCCGGAGGTGTCTCCTATAATTCACCCCTCCACTTT. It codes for CAGGVSYNSPLHF.

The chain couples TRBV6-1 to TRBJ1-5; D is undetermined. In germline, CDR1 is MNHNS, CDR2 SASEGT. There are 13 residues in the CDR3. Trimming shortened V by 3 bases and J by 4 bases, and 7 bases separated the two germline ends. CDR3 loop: CASSDPGNQPQHF. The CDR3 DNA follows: TGTGCCAGCAGTGATCCCGGGAATCAGCCCCAGCATTTT.

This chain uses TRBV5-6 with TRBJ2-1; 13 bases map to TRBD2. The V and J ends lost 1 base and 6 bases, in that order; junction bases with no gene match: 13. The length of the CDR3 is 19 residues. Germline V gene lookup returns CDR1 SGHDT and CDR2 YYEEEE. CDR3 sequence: CASSLPTSGGVMGTNEQFF. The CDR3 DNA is TGTGCCAGCAGCTTGCCCACTAGCGGGGGGGTAATGGGTACCAATGAGCAGTTCTTC.